The present entry profiles one T cell receptor delta chain with its context. A much larger clone lies a single base off, so this may be a read error. CDR3 length: 20 amino acids. Germline CDR1 reads GEAIGNYY; CDR2 reads EKD. J lost 0 bases, V lost 5 bases, and 22 bases had no gene match. This record comes from a study of gamma-delta T cells after stem cell transplantation. TCRdb reprocessed the RT-PCR reads using CATT. The sample shows approximately 2,000 delta-chain clones, 0.3% to 0.35% of them seen only once. V is TRDV2 and J is TRDJ1; TRDD3 matches 8 bases. The sample was gamma-delta T cells. The receptor comes from a human donor. It is not recorded whose cells these are; they may come from a transplant donor. The CDR3 DNA sequence: TGTGCCTGTGGCACGCTTCCACAGCGAACTGGGGGGACGTACACCGATAAACTCATCTTT. It yields the protein CACGTLPQRTGGTYTDKLIF.